This TCR beta chain was identified in a study of tumor-infiltrating lymphocytes in primary liver carcinoma. Overall study context: The patients, men and women alike, were aged 30 to 69 years. Among the tumors, stages were T1-T3 N0M0 and sizes roughly 4 to 10 cm.

With around 450 ng total RNA as template and a constant-region primer, TCR beta cDNA was made. Sequencing libraries for TCR beta derived from three nested multiplex PCR rounds that used slightly modified ARM-PCR. Researchers ran the first two PCR rounds for roughly 11 cycles each with TRBV1-TRBV30 forward primers and a C-beta reverse primer. TCRdb analysed the multiplex PCR reads with MiXCR anew, one entry per CDR3 protein. The sample lists tens of thousands of distinct CDR3 sequences; approximately 71% were seen once. Comments on this clonotype: The antigen is unknown. One end of the junction does not line up with germline, which may come from a read error.

Overall study results and limits: The overlap of tumor-adjacent and tumor-blood pairs was smaller than that of tumor region pairs.

Per the germline V gene, CDR1 is GTSNPN and CDR2 is SVGIG (reference sequence). The CDR3 extends over 14 amino acids. The tissue used was unsorted bulk material of roughly 17-31 mg. RNA and DNA were co-extracted from it with the AllPrep DNA/RNA mini kit. Patients had primary liver carcinoma treated by surgical resection. V is TRBV30 and J is TRBJ2-3; 8 bases are a match to TRBD2. This receptor was identified in a woman between 25 and 40 years old with primary liver carcinoma and hepatitis B virus infection. Input material: tumor-adjacent normal liver tissue. The CDR3 spells CARSRHGGADTRYF. Written as DNA, the CDR3 is TGTGCCCGGAGCCGGCACGGGGGGGCAGATACGCGGTATTTT.